These 16 T cell receptor beta chains came from one sample sequenced in a study of blood T cell repertoires in COVID-19. Profiling relied on immunoSEQ multiplex PCR, and the TCRdb table lists in-frame clones only, not all of them. This sample yields approximately 230,000 clones, of which over 75% are seen a single time; 2.1% belongs to the top ten. Sequenced sample: peripheral blood. The source of these receptors is a woman between 40 and 55 years old who had recovered from COVID-19.

This chain links TRBV19 with TRBJ1-5, with 8 bases aligning to TRBD1. V gave up 8 bases and J gave up 4 bases; unmatched junction bases: 7. Per germline, CDR1 LNHDA and CDR2 SQIVND (reference sequence). The CDR3 totals 14 residues. Written as DNA, the CDR3 is TGTGCCAGTCGCGAGACAGGGGAAAATCAGCCCCAGCATTTT. Its translation: CASRETGENQPQHF.

This clone showed up just a few times. This sequence joins TRBV11-3 and TRBJ2-7; TRBD2 might be the D (5 bases). The CDR3 is 14 amino acids. In germline, CDR1 is SGHNT, CDR2 YENEEA. Trimming pared 3 bases from V and 1 base from J, leaving 10 bases between. CDR3 region: CASSFESGSYEQYF. For the CDR3, the DNA is TGTGCCAGCAGCTTCGAGAGCGGTTCCTACGAGCAGTACTTC. The full variable domain, in which reference TRBV11-3 and TRBJ2-7 provide the parts outside the CDR3, is EAGVVQSPRYKIIEKKQPVAFWCNPISGHNTLYWYLQNLGQGPELLIRYENEEAVDDSQLPKDRFSAERLKGVDSTLKIQPAELGDSAVYLCASSFESGSYEQYFGPGTRLTVT.

The rearrangement uses TRBV4-1 and TRBJ2-5, with 8 bases aligning to TRBD1. The CDR3 consists of 17 residues. CDR1 and CDR2 (germline): MGHRA, YSYEKL. J was trimmed by 4 bases and V by 2 bases; bases with no gene match: 12. CDR3: CASSQLGGTGHGETQYF. DNA of the CDR3: TGCGCCAGCAGCCAACTTGGGGGGACAGGACACGGAGAGACCCAGTACTTC.

The chain employs TRBV7-2 and TRBJ2-1, with TRBD2 identical over 9 bases. The V gene end was trimmed by 3 bases and the J gene end by 3 bases; junction bases not matched to a gene: 9. This CDR3 has 17 residues. CDR1 is SGHTA and CDR2 is FQGNSA in the germline V gene. CDR3 amino acids: CASSFAGTSPFYNEQFF. In DNA, the CDR3 is TGTGCCAGCAGCTTCGCCGGGACTAGCCCCTTCTACAATGAGCAGTTCTTC.

This sequence joins TRBV5-1 and TRBJ2-7, with 9 bases matching TRBD1. Germline trimming cut 4 bases from V and 7 bases from J; bases unmatched to any gene: 9. Per germline, CDR1 SGHRS and CDR2 YFSETQ. CDR3 length: 14 residues. The CDR3 region has the DNA TGCGCCAGCAGCGCCGGGACAGGGAAGAGAGAGCAGTACTTC. Amino acids: CASSAGTGKREQYF.

The chain couples TRBV6-5 to TRBJ2-3, with D maybe TRBD2 (6 bases). V shed 2 bases and J shed 0 bases, with 12 bases lying between them. The CDR3 runs 16 residues. CDR1 MNHEY and CDR2 SVGAGI come from the germline V gene. The CDR3 here is CASSYRGFPSTDTQYF. The CDR3 nucleotides are TGTGCCAGCAGTTACCGGGGGTTCCCTAGCACAGATACGCAGTATTTT.

This clone was found once. J is TRBJ2-1 and V is TRBV5-6, with a possible D match to TRBD1 (6 bases). This CDR3 is built from 15 residues. V was clipped by 5 bases and J by 5 bases, with 17 bases between them. CDR1 is SGHDT, CDR2 YYEEEE, per germline. The CDR3 loop is CASRRVLEGDNEQFF. Here the CDR3 DNA reads TGTGCCAGCAGGCGGGTACTAGAGGGGGACAATGAGCAGTTCTTC.

The CDR3 nucleotides are TGTGCCAGTAGTATAACCCAGGCAGCAAATAATTCACCCCTCCACTTT. This gives the protein CASSITQAANNSPLHF. The chain uses TRBV19 and TRBJ1-6, with no clear D. V shed 2 bases and J shed 5 bases, with 13 bases lying between them. The CDR3 spans 16 residues. Germline V CDR1 and CDR2: LNHDA, SQIVND (reference sequence).

The rearrangement uses TRBV19 and TRBJ2-7, with 12 bases that match TRBD2. V lost 5 bases, J lost 2 bases, and 4 bases stayed unmatched. CDR1 is LNHDA, CDR2 SQIVND, per germline (reference sequence). This CDR3 contains 15 residues. The CDR3 coding sequence is TGTGCCAGTAGTGCCGGACTAGCGGGAACCTACGAGCAGTACTTC. This encodes CASSAGLAGTYEQYF. Variable domain in full (rest from reference TRBV19 and TRBJ2-7): DGGITQSPKYLFRKEGQNVTLSCEQNLNHDAMYWYRQDPGQGLRLIYYSQIVNDFQKGDIAEGYSVSREKKESFPLTVTSAQKNPTAFYLCASSAGLAGTYEQYFGPGTRLTVT.

The gene calls are TRBV7-3 and TRBJ1-2; D is possibly TRBD1 (5 bases). Germline V lookup: CDR1 SGHTA, CDR2 FQGTGA. Trimming stripped 5 bases from V and 4 bases from J, with 14 bases between. The CDR3 sequence is 14 residues long. The CDR3 loop reads CASSPQGRGYGYTF. CDR3 nucleotide sequence: TGTGCCAGCAGCCCTCAGGGAAGGGGCTATGGCTACACCTTC.

The chain recombines TRBV5-1 with TRBJ1-2, with D perhaps TRBD1 (5 bases). The CDR3 loop spans 15 amino acids. The germline gives CDR1 SGHRS, CDR2 YFSETQ. The V gene lost 0 bases and the J gene lost 6 bases, with 15 bases spanning the gap. The CDR3: CASSLDLAGKDGYTF. The CDR3 bases are TGCGCCAGCAGCTTGGATTTGGCAGGGAAGGATGGCTACACCTTC.

The CDR3 here is CASRGQSSILPQHF. CDR3 coding DNA: TGTGCCAGCAGGGGACAGAGTAGTATCTTGCCCCAGCATTTT. The V gene is TRBV2, the J gene TRBJ1-5, with 7 bases that match TRBD1. Losses at the gene ends were 6 bases for V and 9 bases for J; bases not matched to a gene: 11. This CDR3 has 14 residues. CDR1 is SNHLY, CDR2 FYNNEI, per germline.

The chain uses TRBV4-3 and TRBJ2-3, with 8 bases aligning to TRBD2. Losses at the gene ends were 0 bases for V and 0 bases for J; bases not matched to a gene: 5. The CDR3 has 17 amino acids. Germline V gene sequence: CDR1 LGHNA, CDR2 YSLEER. The chain's CDR3 is CASSQDLKRGSTDTQYF. CDR3 bases: TGCGCCAGCAGCCAAGATCTGAAGCGGGGGAGCACAGATACGCAGTATTTT.

The chain carries TRBV5-1 and TRBJ2-1, with 7 bases matching TRBD1. Germline lookup yields CDR1 SGHRS and CDR2 YFSETQ. V lost 0 bases, J lost 3 bases, and 15 bases stayed unmatched. The CDR3 runs to 19 residues. CDR3: CASSLARDPTGQFYNEQFF. The CDR3 nucleotides are TGCGCCAGCAGCTTGGCCAGGGACCCGACGGGACAGTTCTACAATGAGCAGTTCTTC.

This clone appeared once. The V and J genes are TRBV6-2 or TRBV6-3 and TRBJ2-5; 7 nucleotides line up with TRBD1. The J segment lost 5 bases and the V segment lost 4 bases, leaving 7 bases of the junction unmatched. The CDR3 extends over 14 amino acids. Germline V gene sequence: CDR1 MNHEY, CDR2 SVGEGT. The CDR3 DNA reads as TGTGCCAGCAGTTTTACAGGGGTAACGGAGACCCAGTACTTC. As protein: CASSFTGVTETQYF.

The chain uses TRBV11-3 and TRBJ2-7; maybe TRBD2 (7 bases). The CDR3 spans 17 residues. Germline V lookup: CDR1 SGHNT, CDR2 YENEEA. V gave up 5 bases and J gave up 0 bases, with 20 bases separating them. The CDR3 reads CASSGRGTGLSSYEQYF. The CDR3 coding sequence is TGTGCCAGCAGCGGGAGGGGTACAGGGCTCAGCTCCTACGAGCAGTACTTC. The variable domain in full, with the rest retrieved from reference TRBV11-3 and TRBJ2-7, is EAGVVQSPRYKIIEKKQPVAFWCNPISGHNTLYWYLQNLGQGPELLIRYENEEAVDDSQLPKDRFSAERLKGVDSTLKIQPAELGDSAVYLCASSGRGTGLSSYEQYFGPGTRLTVT.